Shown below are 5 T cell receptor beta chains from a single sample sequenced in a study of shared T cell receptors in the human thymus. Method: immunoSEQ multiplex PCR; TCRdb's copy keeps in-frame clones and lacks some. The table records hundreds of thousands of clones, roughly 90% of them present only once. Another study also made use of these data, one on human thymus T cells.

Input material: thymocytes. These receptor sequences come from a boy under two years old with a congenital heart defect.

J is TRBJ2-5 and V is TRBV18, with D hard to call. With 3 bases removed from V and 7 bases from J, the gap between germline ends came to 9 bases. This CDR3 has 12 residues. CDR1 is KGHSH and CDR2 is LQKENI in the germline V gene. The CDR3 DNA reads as TGTGCCAGCTCACCGGGCAAGAGGACCCAGTACTTC. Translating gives CASSPGKRTQYF.

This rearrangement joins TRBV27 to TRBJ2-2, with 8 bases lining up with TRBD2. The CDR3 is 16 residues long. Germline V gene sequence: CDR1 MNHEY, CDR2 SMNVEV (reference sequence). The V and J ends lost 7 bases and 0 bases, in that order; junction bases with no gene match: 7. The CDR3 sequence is CASTPGGGSNTGELFF. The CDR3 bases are TGTGCCAGCACCCCCGGGGGGGGATCGAACACCGGGGAGCTGTTTTTT.

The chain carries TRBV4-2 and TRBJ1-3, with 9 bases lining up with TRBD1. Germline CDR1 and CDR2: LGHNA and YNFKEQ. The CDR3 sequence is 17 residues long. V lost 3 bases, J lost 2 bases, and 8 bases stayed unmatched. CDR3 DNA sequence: TGTGCCAGCAGCCACCGAAGGGGACAGGGACCTGGAAACACCATATATTTT. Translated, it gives CASSHRRGQGPGNTIYF.

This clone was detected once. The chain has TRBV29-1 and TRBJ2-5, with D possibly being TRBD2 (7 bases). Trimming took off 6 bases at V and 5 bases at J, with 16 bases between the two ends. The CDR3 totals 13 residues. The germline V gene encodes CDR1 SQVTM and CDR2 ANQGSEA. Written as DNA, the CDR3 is TGCAGCGTGCATGGGGGGGCTCGGGAGACCCAGTACTTC. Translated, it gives CSVHGGARETQYF.

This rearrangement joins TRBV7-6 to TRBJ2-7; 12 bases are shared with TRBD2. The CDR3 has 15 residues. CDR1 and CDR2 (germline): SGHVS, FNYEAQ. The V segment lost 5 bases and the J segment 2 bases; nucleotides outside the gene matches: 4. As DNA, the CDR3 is TGTGCCAGCAGCCAGCTAGCGGGGGGGGCCTACGAGCAGTACTTC. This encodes CASSQLAGGAYEQYF.